A selection of T cell receptor beta chains follows, all from one sample in a study of type 1 and type 2 diabetes patients. A single record per CDR3 protein comes from TCRdb applying MiXCR to the multiplex PCR reads. The sample holds around 300,000 distinct CDR3 sequences, around 50% seen once. Sample: peripheral blood mononuclear cells (PBMCs). The receptors come from a man between 18 and 35 years old with type 2 diabetes. The CDR3 runs from the conserved cysteine through the conserved F or W. A D gene is named only where the DNA matches it firmly. Some rows mark clone size as missing; the rest say once, few, many or name a class of expanded clone.

V gene: TRBV6-5; D gene: .; clone size: .; J gene: TRBJ1-1; CDR3 DNA: TGTGCCATCACCCGGGGATCGAGCACTGAAGCTTTCTTT; CDR3 protein: CAITRGSSTEAFF
V gene: TRBV10-2; D gene: TRBD1; clone size: .; J gene: TRBJ2-5; CDR3 DNA: TGCGCCAGCAGTGAATTGTCAGGGGGCAGTGAGACCCAGTACTTC; CDR3 protein: CASSELSGGSETQYF
V gene: TRBV10-2; D gene: .; clone size: .; J gene: TRBJ1-5; CDR3 DNA: TGCGCCAGCAGTGAAGCGTGGCAGATGATAGATTTT; CDR3 protein: CASSEAWQMIDF
V gene: TRBV20-1; D gene: TRBD2; clone size: few; J gene: TRBJ2-5; CDR3 DNA: TGCAGTGCTAGGGTCGGGGGGGAAGAGACCCAGTACTTC; CDR3 protein: CSARVGGEETQYF
V gene: TRBV11-2; D gene: TRBD2; clone size: .; J gene: TRBJ2-1; CDR3 DNA: TGTGCCAGCAGCGGCCCGGGGCCTAGCGGCTACAATGAGCAGTTCTTC; CDR3 protein: CASSGPGPSGYNEQFF
V gene: TRBV6-1; D gene: TRBD2; clone size: once; J gene: TRBJ2-7; CDR3 DNA: TGTGCCAGCAGCTTAGCGGGGCGGGACTCCTACGAGCAGTACTTC; CDR3 protein: CASSLAGRDSYEQYF
V gene: TRBV27; D gene: .; clone size: many; J gene: TRBJ2-5; CDR3 DNA: TGTGCCAGCAGTTCCACCCTATTGGGATCTGGTACCCAGTACTTC; CDR3 protein: CASSSTLLGSGTQYF
V gene: TRBV7-9; D gene: .; clone size: few; J gene: TRBJ2-3; CDR3 DNA: TGTGCCGCCAGCAGACTTAGCACAGATACGCAGTATTTT; CDR3 protein: CAASRLSTDTQYF
V gene: TRBV7-2; D gene: TRBD1; clone size: few; J gene: TRBJ2-7; CDR3 DNA: TGTGCCAGCAGCTCGCGGGACAGGCAAAACTTC; CDR3 protein: CASSSRDRQNF
V gene: TRBV25-1; D gene: TRBD2; clone size: many; J gene: TRBJ2-5; CDR3 DNA: TGTGCCAGCAGTTCGAAGGGCGGGAGTCAGTTACAAGAGACCCAGTACTTC; CDR3 protein: CASSSKGGSQLQETQYF
V gene: TRBV7-9; D gene: TRBD1; clone size: few; J gene: TRBJ2-1; CDR3 DNA: TGTGCCAGCAGCTTTGACTACGACAGGGAACCATACAATGAGCAGTTCTTC; CDR3 protein: CASSFDYDREPYNEQFF
V gene: TRBV19; D gene: .; clone size: .; J gene: TRBJ1-1; CDR3 DNA: TGTGCCAGTACCAATCTGGGGGAATCGGAAGCTTTCTTT; CDR3 protein: CASTNLGESEAFF
V gene: TRBV5-1; D gene: .; clone size: .; J gene: TRBJ2-7; CDR3 DNA: TGCGCCAGCATGAGGACGGGCTACACTTCCTACGAGCAGTACTTC; CDR3 protein: CASMRTGYTSYEQYF
V gene: TRBV12-3/TRBV12-4; D gene: .; clone size: .; J gene: TRBJ1-1; CDR3 DNA: TGTGCCAGCAGCCCGGGACCAGGGGTTAGCGACACTGAAGCTTTCTTT; CDR3 protein: CASSPGPGVSDTEAFF
V gene: TRBV25-1; D gene: TRBD2; clone size: once; J gene: TRBJ2-5; CDR3 DNA: TGCGCCAGCAGCCAAGAAAAGGTGGGGCTAGCGGGAGAAGAGACCCAGTACTTC; CDR3 protein: CASSQEKVGLAGEETQYF
V gene: TRBV2; D gene: TRBD2; clone size: many; J gene: TRBJ2-7; CDR3 DNA: TGTGCCAGCAACGACCTAGCGGGAGGGAACGAGCAGTACTTC; CDR3 protein: CASNDLAGGNEQYF
V gene: TRBV6-6; D gene: .; clone size: few; J gene: TRBJ1-5; CDR3 DNA: TGTGCCAGCAGTTCTACCGACCCCAGCCAGGGGCCCCAGCATTTT; CDR3 protein: CASSSTDPSQGPQHF
V gene: TRBV7-9; D gene: .; clone size: .; J gene: TRBJ1-2; CDR3 DNA: TGTGCCAGCAGCTTAGCGCTAGGGAGTCCGCAGGCTCTCTATGGCTACACCTTC; CDR3 protein: CASSLALGSPQALYGYTF
V gene: TRBV7-8; D gene: TRBD1; clone size: .; J gene: TRBJ2-2; CDR3 DNA: TGTGCCAGCAGCGAGGGACAGGCGAACACCGGGGAGCTGTTTTTT; CDR3 protein: CASSEGQANTGELFF
V gene: TRBV4-2; D gene: .; clone size: .; J gene: TRBJ2-5; CDR3 DNA: TGTGCCAGCAGCCAAGATGATTCGGAGGGGACCCAGTACTTC; CDR3 protein: CASSQDDSEGTQYF
V gene: TRBV6-5; D gene: .; clone size: .; J gene: TRBJ2-1; CDR3 DNA: TGTGCCAGCAGTTACTCGTTGGGGCATGAGCAGTTCTTC; CDR3 protein: CASSYSLGHEQFF
V gene: TRBV25-1; D gene: TRBD2; clone size: few; J gene: TRBJ2-2; CDR3 DNA: TGTGCCAGCAGTGCAGCGGGAGGGCCCACCGGGGAGCTGTTTTTT; CDR3 protein: CASSAAGGPTGELFF
V gene: TRBV6-6; D gene: .; clone size: .; J gene: TRBJ2-5; CDR3 DNA: TGTGCCAGCAGTTTCTTCGGCGGGTTGGGGGAAGAGACCCAGTACTTC; CDR3 protein: CASSFFGGLGEETQYF
V gene: TRBV7-9; D gene: .; clone size: .; J gene: TRBJ2-7; CDR3 DNA: TGTGCCAGCTTAGGCTCCTGGGGACACGAGCAGTACTTC; CDR3 protein: CASLGSWGHEQYF
V gene: TRBV19; D gene: TRBD2; clone size: few; J gene: TRBJ2-1; CDR3 DNA: TGTGCCAGTAGTCTAAAGCGGGAGTTATACAATGAGCAGTTCTTC; CDR3 protein: CASSLKRELYNEQFF
V gene: TRBV7-9; D gene: .; clone size: few; J gene: TRBJ2-7; CDR3 DNA: TGTGCCAGCAGCCCACTTGGCCCCTACGAGCAGTACTTC; CDR3 protein: CASSPLGPYEQYF
V gene: TRBV29-1; D gene: .; clone size: .; J gene: TRBJ1-2; CDR3 DNA: TGCAGCGTTCCTACGGGTCCCTTTAGGGGCTACACCTTC; CDR3 protein: CSVPTGPFRGYTF
V gene: TRBV7-8; D gene: .; clone size: .; J gene: TRBJ2-5; CDR3 DNA: TGTGCCAGCAGCCCCAAGACAGGAGAAGAGACCCAGTACTTC; CDR3 protein: CASSPKTGEETQYF
V gene: TRBV6-5; D gene: .; clone size: few; J gene: TRBJ1-1; CDR3 DNA: TGTGCCAGCAGTTACGAGTTAGGCAGAGAAGCTTTCTTT; CDR3 protein: CASSYELGREAFF
V gene: TRBV24-1; D gene: TRBD2; clone size: .; J gene: TRBJ2-1; CDR3 DNA: TGTGCCACCAGTGACGGACTAGCGGGGGCATACAATGAGCAGTTCTTC; CDR3 protein: CATSDGLAGAYNEQFF
V gene: TRBV14; D gene: TRBD1; clone size: .; J gene: TRBJ2-1; CDR3 DNA: TGCGCCAGCAGCCAAGCGACAGGGGGGTTCTACAATGAGCAGTTCTTC; CDR3 protein: CASSQATGGFYNEQFF
V gene: TRBV9; D gene: TRBD1; clone size: .; J gene: TRBJ2-7; CDR3 DNA: TGTGCCAGCAGCCCTCAGGACAGGAGCTCCTACGAGCAGTACTTC; CDR3 protein: CASSPQDRSSYEQYF
V gene: TRBV19; D gene: TRBD2; clone size: .; J gene: TRBJ2-3; CDR3 DNA: TGTGCCAGTAGCGACCCTAGCGGGGGGACAGATACGCAGTATTTT; CDR3 protein: CASSDPSGGTDTQYF
V gene: TRBV7-3; D gene: .; clone size: .; J gene: TRBJ2-1; CDR3 DNA: TGTGCCAGCAGCTTAACCCGCGGGATCTCCTACAATGAGCAGTTCTTC; CDR3 protein: CASSLTRGISYNEQFF
V gene: TRBV7-9; D gene: .; clone size: .; J gene: TRBJ2-7; CDR3 DNA: TGTGTCAGCAGCCCCCTCTCCTACGAGCAGCACTTC; CDR3 protein: CVSSPLSYEQHF
V gene: TRBV7-2; D gene: .; clone size: .; J gene: TRBJ1-2; CDR3 DNA: TGTGCCAGCAGTCAAAGGGTAGTTTGGAGCTATGGCTACACCTTC; CDR3 protein: CASSQRVVWSYGYTF
V gene: TRBV19; D gene: .; clone size: .; J gene: TRBJ1-5; CDR3 DNA: TGTGCCACTACCGACAGGAACCAGCCCCAGCATTTT; CDR3 protein: CATTDRNQPQHF
V gene: TRBV2; D gene: TRBD1; clone size: many; J gene: TRBJ2-7; CDR3 DNA: TGTGCCAGCAGGGAGACAGGGATCACCTACGAGCAGTACTTC; CDR3 protein: CASRETGITYEQYF
V gene: TRBV6-5; D gene: TRBD1; clone size: .; J gene: TRBJ1-1; CDR3 DNA: TGTGCCAGCAGGCCCCTGGGACAGAGAGGGGATAACACTGAAGCTTTCTTT; CDR3 protein: CASRPLGQRGDNTEAFF
V gene: TRBV7-2; D gene: .; clone size: .; J gene: TRBJ1-1; CDR3 DNA: TGTGCCAGCAGCTTAGAGCAGGGAGACGGGACTGAAGCTTTCTTT; CDR3 protein: CASSLEQGDGTEAFF
V gene: TRBV6-1; D gene: TRBD2; clone size: .; J gene: TRBJ2-2; CDR3 DNA: TGTGCCAGCAGTTACTCTGGACTAGCGGACACCGGGGAGCTGTTTTTT; CDR3 protein: CASSYSGLADTGELFF
V gene: TRBV6-6; D gene: .; clone size: .; J gene: TRBJ2-4; CDR3 DNA: TGTGCCAGCAGCCAAGATCCCCGGATGGGACGCGGCGGAGGAAACATTCAGTACTTC; CDR3 protein: CASSQDPRMGRGGGNIQYF
V gene: TRBV27; D gene: .; clone size: few; J gene: TRBJ2-6; CDR3 DNA: TGTGCCAGCAGTCCCCAGGTGGGTAGCTCTGGGGCCAACGTCCTGACTTTC; CDR3 protein: CASSPQVGSSGANVLTF
V gene: TRBV20-1; D gene: .; clone size: few; J gene: TRBJ1-1; CDR3 DNA: TGCAGTGCTGGAGTAACCCCCTTCTTT; CDR3 protein: CSAGVTPFF
V gene: TRBV7-6; D gene: .; clone size: .; J gene: TRBJ2-5; CDR3 DNA: TGTGCCAGCAGCTATGACAGAAGTCAAGAGACCCAGTACTTC; CDR3 protein: CASSYDRSQETQYF
V gene: TRBV30; D gene: .; clone size: few; J gene: TRBJ1-2; CDR3 DNA: TGTGCCCGGGATGAGGAGCCTGAATATGGCTACACCTTC; CDR3 protein: CARDEEPEYGYTF
V gene: TRBV20-1; D gene: .; clone size: few; J gene: TRBJ2-7; CDR3 DNA: TGCAGTGCTAGAGAGGGGTTCGGGGCGGGCCTATACGAGCAGTACTTC; CDR3 protein: CSAREGFGAGLYEQYF
V gene: TRBV19; D gene: .; clone size: many; J gene: TRBJ2-3; CDR3 DNA: TGTGCCAGTAGTCCTCCCCCGGGACTTGGCACAGATACGCAGTATTTT; CDR3 protein: CASSPPPGLGTDTQYF
V gene: TRBV7-8; D gene: TRBD2; clone size: .; J gene: TRBJ2-5; CDR3 DNA: TGTGCCAGCAGCTTACCACTAGCGGGGGCGTTCCAAGAGACCCAGTACTTC; CDR3 protein: CASSLPLAGAFQETQYF
V gene: TRBV2; D gene: .; clone size: .; J gene: TRBJ2-1; CDR3 DNA: TGTGCCAGCAATCGGGCGGCCAATGAGCAGTTCTTC; CDR3 protein: CASNRAANEQFF
V gene: TRBV20-1; D gene: .; clone size: few; J gene: TRBJ2-7; CDR3 DNA: TGCAGTGCTAGAGACCACCTGGGCCTCCCCTACGAGCAGTACTTC; CDR3 protein: CSARDHLGLPYEQYF
V gene: TRBV19; D gene: .; clone size: .; J gene: TRBJ2-2; CDR3 DNA: TGTGCCAGCCGGCCGACAGCGAACACCGAGGAGCTGTTTTTT; CDR3 protein: CASRPTANTEELFF
V gene: TRBV29-1; D gene: TRBD2; clone size: .; J gene: TRBJ2-1; CDR3 DNA: TGCAGTGCGCCCGGACTAGCGGGGGGGAAAAATGAGCAGTTCTTC; CDR3 protein: CSAPGLAGGKNEQFF
V gene: TRBV7-2; D gene: .; clone size: .; J gene: TRBJ2-5; CDR3 DNA: TGTGCCAGCAGCCCCCCCGGGGAGATCCGGCAGACCCAGTACTTC; CDR3 protein: CASSPPGEIRQTQYF
V gene: TRBV20-1; D gene: .; clone size: .; J gene: TRBJ2-7; CDR3 DNA: TGCAGTGCTGGAGATAGGACCTTGTACGAGCAGTACTTC; CDR3 protein: CSAGDRTLYEQYF